Each of the 18 T cell receptor beta chains below was sequenced from the same sample in a study of blood T cell repertoires in COVID-19 (dated by TCRdb to 2020 to 2022). Library generation was performed with the immunoSEQ multiplex PCR assay. In TCRdb, the immuneACCESS table is reduced to in-frame sequences with V and J assigned. These tables do not hold every clone; where another copy was compared, an unresolved V gene accounts for under half, and the others remain unexplained. The table for this sample lists about 200,000 clones; around nine tenths of them were counted only once. The ten largest clones capture 1.5% to 2% of the sample. Material: peripheral blood. These receptors all stem from a man younger than 30 with active or convalescent COVID-19.

The chain has TRBV18 and TRBJ2-7; maybe TRBD1 (5 bases). The V end was cut by 2 bases, the J end by 2 bases, with 10 bases between. The CDR3 extends over 14 amino acids. Germline assignment: CDR1 KGHSH and CDR2 LQKENI. CDR3 nucleotides: TGTGCCAGCTCACCAGCGACAGCTACCTACGAGCAGTACTTC. Translation gives CASSPATATYEQYF.

The chain uses TRBV5-1 and TRBJ2-7; possibly TRBD1 for D (7 bases). Germline values: CDR1 SGHRS, CDR2 YFSETQ. V lost 4 bases and J lost 9, with 14 bases in between. This CDR3 spans 12 amino acids. The chain's CDR3 is CASSVTGRRQYF. The CDR3 nucleotides read TGCGCCAGCAGCGTGACAGGGAGGCGGCAGTACTTC.

This CDR3 is CASSQLTSGETQYF. In nucleotides, the CDR3 is TGTGCCAGCAGCCAGCTTACTAGCGGGGAGACCCAGTACTTC. V is TRBV11-2 and J is TRBJ2-5; 9 nucleotides agree with TRBD2. This CDR3 is built from 14 residues. Trimming took 5 bases from V and 5 from J; bases not matched to a gene: 6. Germline CDR1 is SGHAT and CDR2 is FQNNGV.

This rearrangement joins TRBV6-5 to TRBJ2-1; no firm D call. The CDR3 extends over 15 amino acids. V was trimmed by 7 bases and J by 4 bases, leaving 17 bases between them. Germline loops: CDR1 MNHEY, CDR2 SVGAGI. The CDR3 nucleotides are TGTGCCAGCACCGAGGAGTCGGTCGGGTACAATGAGCAGTTCTTC. This codes for CASTEESVGYNEQFF.

This clone has just a few counts. The chain combines TRBV12-3 or TRBV12-4 with TRBJ2-7, with TRBD2 matching over 7 bases. This CDR3 spans 12 amino acids. Unmatched junction bases numbered 0, after V lost 3 bases and J lost 4 bases. The DNA of the CDR3 is TGTGCCAGCAGTTTCGGGGGGTACGAGCAGTACTTC. Translation gives CASSFGGYEQYF.

The CDR3 region is CASSGLAGELFF. CDR3 in DNA: TGTGCCAGCAGTGGACTGGCCGGGGAGCTGTTTTTT. The rearrangement joins TRBV2 to TRBJ2-2; D unresolved. CDR1 and CDR2 (germline): SNHLY, FYNNEI. V was trimmed by 4 bases and J by 6 bases, leaving 6 bases between them. This CDR3 has 12 residues.

This clone was seen only once. The rearrangement uses TRBV6-1 and TRBJ2-5; D is perhaps TRBD1 (5 bases). V shed 2 bases and J shed 5 bases, with 6 bases lying between them. CDR1 is MNHNS and CDR2 is SASEGT in the germline V gene. This CDR3 spans 12 amino acids. CDR3 amino acids: CASSEKGETQYF. The CDR3 bases are TGTGCCAGCAGTGAAAAGGGGGAGACCCAGTACTTC.

The chain is built from TRBV7-9 and TRBJ1-6; D perhaps matches TRBD1 (6 bases). V dropped 2 bases and J dropped 7 bases, with 15 bases sitting between them. Per germline, CDR1 SEHNR and CDR2 FQNEAQ (reference sequence). The CDR3 is 16 amino acids. The CDR3 reads CASSLIPPGQNSPLHF. Here the CDR3 DNA reads TGTGCCAGCAGCTTAATACCCCCCGGACAGAATTCACCCCTCCACTTT.

This clone has just a few counts. The V and J genes are TRBV30 and TRBJ1-2; D is ambiguous. Germline V gene sequence: CDR1 GTSNPN, CDR2 SVGIG (reference sequence). Between the trimmed V and J ends, which lost 4 bases and 4 bases, there was a span of 16 bases. The CDR3 extends over 14 amino acids. The chain's CDR3 is CAWKIPAEAYGYTF. As DNA, the CDR3 is TGTGCCTGGAAAATCCCAGCGGAAGCCTATGGCTACACCTTC.

The rearrangement joins TRBV2 to TRBJ1-5; D unresolved. V lost 5 bases and J 2 bases, leaving 10 bases between the germline ends. CDR3 length: 14 amino acids. Germline V gene lookup returns CDR1 SNHLY and CDR2 FYNNEI. The CDR3 sequence is CASSPDGGNQPQHF. CDR3 DNA sequence: TGTGCCAGCAGTCCCGACGGAGGCAATCAGCCCCAGCATTTT.

The V gene is TRBV6-1, the J gene TRBJ1-2, with D perhaps matching TRBD1 (6 bases). The V and J ends lost 2 bases and 2 bases respectively, with 15 bases between them. The V gene's germline CDR1 is MNHNS and CDR2 SASEGT. The CDR3 spans 16 residues. The CDR3 reads CASSERGRGGNYGYTF. The CDR3 region has the DNA TGTGCCAGCAGTGAAAGGGGACGAGGGGGAAACTATGGCTACACCTTC.

In DNA form, the CDR3 reads TGTGCCAGCAGCACAACGGGAAGGAGAACTGAAGCTTTCTTT. This encodes CASSTTGRRTEAFF. The chain uses TRBV5-6 and TRBJ1-1, with D hard to call. The CDR3 has 14 amino acids. Germline CDR1 reads SGHDT; CDR2 reads YYEEEE. Trimming took off 4 bases at V and 5 bases at J, with 15 bases between the two ends.

This rearrangement joins TRBV11-2 to TRBJ2-5; tentatively, D is TRBD1 (6 bases). Germline V gives CDR1 SGHAT, CDR2 FQNNGV. Trimming cost V 5 bases and J 5 bases, with 21 bases left between them. This CDR3 is built from 16 residues. CDR3 sequence: CASSRGGSRMRETQYF. As DNA, the CDR3 is TGTGCCAGCAGCAGAGGGGGTTCGCGGATGAGGGAGACCCAGTACTTC. The variable domain in full, completed from reference TRBV11-2 and TRBJ2-5, reads EAGVAQSPRYKIIEKRQSVAFWCNPISGHATLYWYQQILGQGPKLLIQFQNNGVVDDSQLPKDRFSAERLKGVDSTLKIQPAKLEDSAVYLCASSRGGSRMRETQYFGPGTRLLVL.

This chain joins TRBV6-2 or TRBV6-3 and TRBJ2-1; possibly TRBD2 for D (6 bases). The germline V gene encodes CDR1 MNHEY and CDR2 SVGEGT. The CDR3 spans 14 residues. Between the trimmed V and J ends, which lost 2 bases and 7 bases, there was a span of 12 bases. The CDR3 here is CASSYRGRGNEQFF. The CDR3 DNA sequence: TGTGCCAGCAGTTACCGGGGGAGAGGGAATGAGCAGTTCTTC.

This rearrangement joins TRBV5-5 to TRBJ2-7; a weak D match, TRBD2 (6 bases). This CDR3 spans 14 amino acids. The V end lost 3 bases, the J end lost 7 bases, and 17 bases lay between the germline ends. Per germline, CDR1 SGHKS and CDR2 YYEKEE (reference sequence). Here the CDR3 DNA reads TGTGCCAGCAGCTATGGCGCTAGCGTGTCAGAGCAGTACTTC. This sequence encodes CASSYGASVSEQYF.

The gene calls are TRBV3-1 (or the pseudogene TRBV3-2) and TRBJ2-1; a possible D gene is TRBD2 (6 bases). CDR3 size: 15 residues. The V end lost 3 bases, the J end lost 7 bases, and 16 bases lay between the germline ends. Germline-derived CDR1 and CDR2 are LGHDT and YNNKEL (reference sequence). CDR3 in amino acids: CASSHHWGEKNEQFF. DNA for the CDR3: TGTGCCAGCAGCCACCATTGGGGGGAGAAGAATGAGCAGTTCTTC.

The chain links TRBV4-1 to TRBJ2-2, with a weak D call TRBD1 (5 bases). The CDR3 length is 15 residues. CDR1 is MGHRA and CDR2 is YSYEKL in the germline V gene. V was cut by 0 bases and J by 7 bases, with 12 bases left in between. CDR3 nucleotide sequence: TGCGCCAGCAGCCAAGATTCCCAGGGCCGCGGGGAGCTGTTTTTT. It is translated as CASSQDSQGRGELFF.

The table lists this clone with a count of one. The chain employs TRBV15 and TRBJ2-5, with TRBD1 identical over 9 bases. Looked up from germline, CDR1 is LNHNV and CDR2 is YYDKDF (reference sequence). The CDR3 length is 17 residues. The junction had 10 bases not matched to a gene; V was cut back by 2 bases and J by 3 bases. The CDR3 sequence is CATSRPPRTGDEETQYF. As DNA, the CDR3 is TGTGCCACCAGCAGACCACCCAGGACAGGGGACGAAGAGACCCAGTACTTC.